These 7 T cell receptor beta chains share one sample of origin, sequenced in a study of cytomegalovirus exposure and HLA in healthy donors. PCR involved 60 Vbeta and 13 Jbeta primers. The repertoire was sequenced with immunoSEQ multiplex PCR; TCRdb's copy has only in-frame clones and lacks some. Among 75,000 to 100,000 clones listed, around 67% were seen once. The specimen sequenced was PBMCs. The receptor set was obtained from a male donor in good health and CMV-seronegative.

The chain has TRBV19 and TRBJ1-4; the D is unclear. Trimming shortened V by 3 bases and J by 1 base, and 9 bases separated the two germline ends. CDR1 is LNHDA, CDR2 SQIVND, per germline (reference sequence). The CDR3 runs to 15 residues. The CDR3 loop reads CASSMGGRTNEKLFF. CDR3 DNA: TGTGCCAGTAGTATGGGTGGGAGAACTAATGAAAAACTGTTTTTT.

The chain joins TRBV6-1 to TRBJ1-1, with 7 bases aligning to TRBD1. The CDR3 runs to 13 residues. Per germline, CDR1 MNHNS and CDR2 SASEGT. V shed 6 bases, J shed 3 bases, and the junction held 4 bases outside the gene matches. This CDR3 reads CASSVQGHTEAFF. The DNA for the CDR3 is TGTGCCAGCAGCGTACAGGGGCACACTGAAGCTTTCTTT.

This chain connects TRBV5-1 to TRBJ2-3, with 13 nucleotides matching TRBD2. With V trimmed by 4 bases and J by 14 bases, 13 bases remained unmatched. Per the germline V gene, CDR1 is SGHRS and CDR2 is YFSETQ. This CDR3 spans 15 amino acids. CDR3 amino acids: CASSTWTSGSGAGYF. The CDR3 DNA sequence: TGCGCCAGCAGCACGTGGACTAGCGGGAGCGGGGCGGGGTATTTT. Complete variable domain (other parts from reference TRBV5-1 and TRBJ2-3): KAGVTQTPRYLIKTRGQQVTLSCSPISGHRSVSWYQQTPGQGLQFLFEYFSETQRNKGNFPGRFSGRQFSNSRSEMNVSTLELGDSALYLCASSTWTSGSGAGYFGPGTRLTVL.

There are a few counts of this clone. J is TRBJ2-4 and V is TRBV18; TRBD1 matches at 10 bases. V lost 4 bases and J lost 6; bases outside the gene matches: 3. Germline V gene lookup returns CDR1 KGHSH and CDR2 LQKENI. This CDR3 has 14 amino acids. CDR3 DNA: TGTGCCAGCTCACAACGGACAGGGGGAAACATTCAGTACTTC. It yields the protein CASSQRTGGNIQYF. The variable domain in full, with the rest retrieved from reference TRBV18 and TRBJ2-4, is NAGVMQNPRHLVRRRGQEARLRCSPMKGHSHVYWYRQLPEEGLKFMVYLQKENIIDESGMPKERFSAEFPKEGPSILRIQQVVRGDSAAYFCASSQRTGGNIQYFGAGTRLSVL.

CDR3 nucleotide sequence: TGCGCCAGCAGCTTTGTCGACAGCCTCCGTGCTGAAGCTTTCTTT. This gives the protein CASSFVDSLRAEAFF. This chain connects TRBV5-1 to TRBJ1-1; D is possibly TRBD1 (5 bases). The germline V gene has CDR1 SGHRS and CDR2 YFSETQ. CDR3 length: 15 residues. The V gene lost 2 bases and the J gene lost 6 bases, with 17 bases spanning the gap.

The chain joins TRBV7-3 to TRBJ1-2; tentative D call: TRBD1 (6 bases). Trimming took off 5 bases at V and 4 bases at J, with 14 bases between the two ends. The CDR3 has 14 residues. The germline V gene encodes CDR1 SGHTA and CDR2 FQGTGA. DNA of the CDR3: TGTGCCAGCAGCCCAGGGGCAGGAGGCTATGGCTACACCTTC. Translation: CASSPGAGGYGYTF. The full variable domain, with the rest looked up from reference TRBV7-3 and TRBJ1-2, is GAGVSQTPSNKVTEKGKYVELRCDPISGHTALYWYRQSLGQGPEFLIYFQGTGAADDSGLPNDRFFAVRPEGSVSTLKIQRTERGDSAVYLCASSPGAGGYGYTFGSGTRLTVV.

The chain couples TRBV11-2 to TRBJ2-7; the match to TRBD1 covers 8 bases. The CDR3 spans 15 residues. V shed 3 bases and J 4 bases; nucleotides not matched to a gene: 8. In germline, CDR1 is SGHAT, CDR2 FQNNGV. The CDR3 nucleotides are TGTGCCAGCAGCTTCACCGGGACAGGAGAATACGAGCAGTACTTC. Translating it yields CASSFTGTGEYEQYF.